Each of the 32 T cell receptor beta chains below was sequenced from the same sample in a study of blood T cell repertoires in COVID-19. Here immunoSEQ multiplex PCR was the method, and the copy in TCRdb shows in-frame clones only, minus some. The sample consists of about 200,000 clones, 92% of them appearing once. The specimen was peripheral blood. These receptors came from a man between 60 and 70 years old with COVID-19, enrolled during active disease.

The chain has TRBV7-2 and TRBJ2-2; 10 bases line up with TRBD1. The CDR3 runs 15 residues. Trimming at V came to 5 bases and at J to 4 bases, leaving 4 bases not matched to a gene. CDR1 SGHTA and CDR2 FQGNSA come from the germline V gene. The chain's CDR3 is CASSRTGGSTGELFF. CDR3 nucleotide sequence: TGTGCCAGCAGCAGGACAGGGGGGAGCACCGGGGAGCTGTTTTTT.

The chain links TRBV28 to TRBJ2-1, with TRBD1 matching over 10 bases. The CDR3 length is 16 residues. Germline trimming cut 7 bases from V and 8 bases from J; bases unmatched to any gene: 14. Germline loops: CDR1 MDHEN, CDR2 SYDVKM. The CDR3 sequence is CASTTPGTGVLDEQFF. The CDR3 nucleotides are TGTGCCAGCACCACCCCCGGGACAGGGGTTTTAGATGAGCAGTTCTTC.

This rearrangement joins TRBV5-6 to TRBJ1-6, with D hard to call. With 0 bases removed from V and 7 bases from J, the gap between germline ends came to 2 bases. CDR1 is SGHDT and CDR2 is YYEEEE in the germline V gene. The CDR3 is 12 amino acids. The CDR3, as DNA: TGTGCCAGCAGCTTGGCGAATTCACCCCTCCACTTT. It translates to CASSLANSPLHF. The whole variable domain, filled in from reference TRBV5-6 and TRBJ1-6, reads DAGVTQSPTHLIKTRGQQVTLRCSPKSGHDTVSWYQQALGQGPQFIFQYYEEEERQRGNFPDRFSGHQFPNYSSELNVNALLLGDSALYLCASSLANSPLHFGNGTRLTVT.

The rearrangement joins TRBV19 to TRBJ2-7; TRBD2 agrees at 8 bases. V shed 3 bases, J shed 3 bases, and the junction held 7 bases outside the gene matches. CDR1 and CDR2 (germline): LNHDA, SQIVND (reference sequence). This CDR3 has 15 amino acids. The CDR3 DNA sequence: TGTGCCAGTAGTATGGGAACTAGCGGTTTCTACGAGCAGTACTTC. Protein sequence: CASSMGTSGFYEQYF.

The J gene is TRBJ2-3, the V gene TRBV7-9, with 9 nucleotides matching TRBD2. This CDR3 contains 13 residues. Losses at the gene ends were 6 bases for V and 6 bases for J; bases not matched to a gene: 4. The V gene's germline CDR1 is SEHNR and CDR2 FQNEAQ (reference sequence). For the CDR3, the DNA is TGTGCCAGCAGACTAGCGGGTGCGGATACGCAGTATTTT. Its protein product is CASRLAGADTQYF.

The chain employs TRBV5-6 and TRBJ2-1, with 8 bases that match TRBD1. V dropped 2 bases and J dropped 5; count of bases not matched to a gene: 6. The CDR3 is made up of 15 amino acids. Germline V gives CDR1 SGHDT, CDR2 YYEEEE. The CDR3 loop is CASSLSATGDNEQFF. Written as DNA, the CDR3 is TGTGCCAGCAGCTTATCTGCGACAGGGGACAATGAGCAGTTCTTC.

The genes are TRBV7-3 and TRBJ1-1; 7 positions agree with TRBD1. Germline CDR1 reads SGHTA; CDR2 reads FQGTGA. This CDR3 has 13 amino acids. With 4 bases clipped from V and 4 bases from J, the junction kept 3 bases outside the gene matches. CDR3 amino acids: CASSSRQGTEAFF. Here the CDR3 DNA reads TGTGCCAGCAGCTCGCGACAGGGCACTGAAGCTTTCTTT.

This clone was observed a handful of times. V and J are TRBV28 and TRBJ2-7, with D possibly matching TRBD2 (6 bases). Trimming removed 2 bases at V and 6 bases at J, with 8 bases between. This CDR3 is 12 amino acids long. From germline, CDR1 is MDHEN and CDR2 SYDVKM. The CDR3 spells CASSLGGIEQYF. Here the CDR3 DNA reads TGTGCCAGCAGTTTAGGAGGGATCGAGCAGTACTTC. Combining the CDR3 with reference TRBV28 and TRBJ2-7 gives the whole variable domain DVKVTQSSRYLVKRTGEKVFLECVQDMDHENMFWYRQDPGLGLRLIYFSYDVKMKEKGDIPEGYSVSREKKERFSLILESASTNQTSMYLCASSLGGIEQYFGPGTRLTVT.

This sequence joins TRBV5-1 and TRBJ2-6, with D tentatively TRBD2 (6 bases). Germline V lookup: CDR1 SGHRS, CDR2 YFSETQ. The CDR3 consists of 16 residues. V dropped 2 bases and J dropped 1 base, with 10 bases sitting between them. The CDR3 region is CASSFKGGSGANVLTF. In nucleotides, the CDR3 is TGCGCCAGCAGCTTTAAGGGAGGATCTGGGGCCAACGTCCTGACTTTC.

The chain uses TRBV6-5 and TRBJ2-3, with TRBD2 matching over 8 bases. Germline trimming cut 6 bases from V and 2 bases from J; bases unmatched to any gene: 7. CDR1 is MNHEY, CDR2 SVGAGI, per germline. CDR3 length: 15 amino acids. This CDR3 reads CASRIGGALTDTQYF. The CDR3 DNA reads TGTGCCAGCAGGATCGGGGGGGCGCTCACAGATACGCAGTATTTT.

The V and J genes are TRBV6-2 or TRBV6-3 and TRBJ2-7; maybe TRBD2 (6 bases). The CDR3 runs 14 residues. From germline, CDR1 is MNHEY and CDR2 SVGEGT. V was trimmed by 6 bases and J by 6 bases, leaving 18 bases between them. CDR3 sequence reads: CASSLLAGPGEQYF. CDR3 sequence (DNA): TGTGCCAGCAGCCTGCTTGCGGGACCGGGCGAGCAGTACTTC.

This chain connects TRBV5-4 to TRBJ2-1, with TRBD2 matching over 7 bases. V lost 3 bases and J lost 9; bases outside the gene matches: 12. This CDR3 is 15 amino acids long. The V gene's germline CDR1 is SGHNT and CDR2 YYREEE (reference sequence). The CDR3 DNA sequence: TGTGCCAGCAGCTCCGGGACTACCAGTTTTGGTGAGCAGTTCTTC. As protein: CASSSGTTSFGEQFF.

This chain connects TRBV6-2 or TRBV6-3 to TRBJ2-3; D perhaps matches TRBD2 (6 bases). This CDR3 comprises 15 residues. The V gene's germline CDR1 is MNHEY and CDR2 SVGEGT. The V and J ends lost 0 bases and 5 bases respectively, with 12 bases between them. The CDR3 loop reads CASSYSVGGLDTQYF. The CDR3 DNA is TGTGCCAGCAGTTACTCGGTTGGAGGGTTAGATACGCAGTATTTT.

This chain joins TRBV4-1 and TRBJ2-5, with D possibly matching TRBD2 (5 bases). The CDR3 runs 16 residues. V lost 0 bases and J 2 bases, leaving 13 bases between the germline ends. From germline, CDR1 is MGHRA and CDR2 YSYEKL. CDR3 nucleotide sequence: TGCGCCAGCAGCCAAGATGGTGGCGGGTGGCAAGAGACCCAGTACTTC. Translated, it gives CASSQDGGGWQETQYF.

The chain has TRBV27 and TRBJ2-2; 16 nucleotides align to TRBD2. The CDR3 is 16 amino acids. Germline CDR1 and CDR2: MNHEY and SMNVEV (reference sequence). Germline trimming cut 7 bases from V and 7 bases from J; bases unmatched to any gene: 6. CDR3 amino acids: CASNGTSGRADGELFF. The CDR3 DNA reads as TGTGCCAGCAATGGGACTAGCGGGAGGGCCGACGGGGAGCTGTTTTTT.

The rearrangement joins TRBV3-1 (or the pseudogene TRBV3-2) to TRBJ1-1; the D is unclear. Trimming pared 3 bases from V and 5 bases from J, leaving 10 bases between. There are 13 residues in the CDR3. The germline V gene encodes CDR1 LGHDT and CDR2 YNNKEL (reference sequence). The DNA for the CDR3 is TGTGCCAGCAGCCATGGCGCCGGGACTGAAGCTTTCTTT. It encodes CASSHGAGTEAFF.

The genes are TRBV10-1 and TRBJ2-4; D ambiguous. CDR3 size: 13 residues. Trimming left V 3 bases short and J 5 bases short, with 8 bases between. CDR1 and CDR2 (germline): WNHNN, SYGVQD (reference sequence). The CDR3 here is CASSDRRENIQYF. The CDR3 DNA sequence: TGCGCCAGCAGTGACCGACGGGAAAACATTCAGTACTTC.

The chain uses TRBV9 and TRBJ2-2; 8 bases are shared with TRBD2. Germline V gene lookup returns CDR1 SGDLS and CDR2 YYNGEE. After removal of 4 bases from V and 6 bases from J, the junction contained 8 bases not matched to a gene. This CDR3 spans 15 amino acids. CDR3 amino acids: CASSPLAGWAGELFF. CDR3 sequence (DNA): TGTGCCAGCAGCCCCTTAGCGGGATGGGCCGGGGAGCTGTTTTTT.

V usage is TRBV7-9 and J usage is TRBJ1-5, with 8 positions matching TRBD1. Germline trimming cut 5 bases from V and 1 base from J; bases unmatched to any gene: 7. The CDR3 contains 16 residues. Germline V gene lookup returns CDR1 SEHNR and CDR2 FQNEAQ (reference sequence). CDR3 bases: TGTGCCAGCAGCCAAGGACAGGGTGGGAGCAATCAGCCCCAGCATTTT. Amino acids: CASSQGQGGSNQPQHF.

The V and J genes are TRBV7-3 and TRBJ2-1, with D hard to call. The CDR3 covers 15 residues. The V gene lost 2 bases and the J gene lost 0 bases, with 8 bases spanning the gap. Germline V gene data show CDR1 as SGHTA and CDR2 as FQGTGA. CDR3 loop: CASSLDSSSYNEQFF. CDR3 bases: TGTGCCAGCAGCTTAGACTCGAGCTCCTACAATGAGCAGTTCTTC.

J is TRBJ2-1 and V is TRBV18, with D possibly being TRBD2 (6 bases). V lost 1 base to trimming and J lost 5 bases, with 12 bases between them. The CDR3 spans 15 residues. Germline assignment: CDR1 KGHSH and CDR2 LQKENI. CDR3 sequence reads: CASSPRAGPHNEQFF. CDR3 DNA sequence: TGTGCCAGCTCACCACGGGCGGGGCCCCACAATGAGCAGTTCTTC.

The CDR3 is CASTDRIRPPGGGNTIYF. DNA for the CDR3: TGTGCCAGCACCGACCGAATAAGACCCCCCGGGGGTGGAAACACCATATATTTT. The chain combines TRBV2 with TRBJ1-3; perhaps TRBD1 as D (5 bases). Per the germline V gene, CDR1 is SNHLY and CDR2 is FYNNEI. V lost 7 bases and J lost 3, with 25 bases in between. The CDR3 contains 18 residues.

The genes are TRBV19 and TRBJ2-3; unclear D gene. CDR1 is LNHDA and CDR2 is SQIVND in the germline V gene (reference sequence). Trimming left V 5 bases short and J 2 bases short, with 11 bases between. CDR3 size: 14 residues. The CDR3 region is CASSLGSYTDTQYF. The DNA for the CDR3 is TGTGCCAGTAGTCTGGGCAGCTACACAGATACGCAGTATTTT.

This clone occurred once. The chain uses TRBV7-9 and TRBJ2-7; TRBD1 aligns across 7 bases. Losses at the gene ends were 2 bases for V and 6 bases for J; bases not matched to a gene: 10. The length of the CDR3 is 15 residues. Germline V gene data show CDR1 as SEHNR and CDR2 as FQNEAQ (reference sequence). CDR3 sequence reads: CASSLMTGLSSEQYF. In DNA, the CDR3 is TGTGCCAGCAGCTTAATGACAGGGTTATCAAGCGAGCAGTACTTC.

Remarks on this clone: This CDR3 is also generated by other DNA sequences in the sample. The CDR3 bases are TGTGCCAGCAGTTTTGGGCAGAACTATGGCTACACCTTC. Translated: CASSFGQNYGYTF. The V call is TRBV27, the J call TRBJ1-2, with D uncertain. CDR1 MNHEY and CDR2 SMNVEV come from the germline V gene (reference sequence). V lost 3 bases to trimming and J lost 2 bases, with 7 bases between them. CDR3 length equals 13 residues.

The chain is built from TRBV5-6 and TRBJ1-2; D ambiguous. This CDR3 is built from 16 residues. Germline-derived CDR1 and CDR2 are SGHDT and YYEEEE. The ends were cut back, 4 bases at V and 8 bases at J, with 24 bases in the middle. The CDR3 sequence: CASSIRPTGAILGYTF. CDR3 sequence (DNA): TGTGCCAGCAGCATCAGACCTACGGGAGCAATCTTGGGCTACACCTTC.

J is TRBJ2-7 and V is TRBV19, with TRBD1 as a possible D gene (6 bases). CDR3 length equals 14 residues. CDR1 is LNHDA, CDR2 SQIVND, per germline (reference sequence). Trimming cost V 4 bases and J 0 bases, with 10 bases left between them. The CDR3 DNA reads as TGTGCCAGTAGTAGGGACAAACCCTCCTACGAGCAGTACTTC. It encodes CASSRDKPSYEQYF.

CDR3 sequence: CASSLGTASTDTQYF. The DNA of the CDR3 is TGTGCCAGCAGTTTAGGGACAGCCAGCACAGATACGCAGTATTTT. This chain links TRBV28 with TRBJ2-3, with TRBD1 identical over 7 bases. V was clipped by 2 bases and J by 0 bases; unmatched bases: 2. This CDR3 comprises 15 residues. CDR1 and CDR2 from the germline V gene are MDHEN and SYDVKM.

V gene TRBV4-2 combines with J gene TRBJ1-6; 11 bases match TRBD1. The length of the CDR3 is 15 residues. The V segment lost 5 bases and the J segment 4 bases; nucleotides outside the gene matches: 1. Germline V gives CDR1 LGHNA, CDR2 YNFKEQ. CDR3 bases: TGTGCCAGCAGCAGGGACAGGGGGTATAATTCACCCCTCCACTTT. Protein sequence: CASSRDRGYNSPLHF.

This clone has just one count. The chain combines TRBV6-6 with TRBJ2-2; TRBD2 might be the D (5 bases). The V gene lost 11 bases and the J gene lost 8 bases, with 15 bases spanning the gap. The CDR3 contains 12 residues. Per germline, CDR1 MNHNY and CDR2 SVGAGI (reference sequence). DNA for the CDR3: TGTGCCGAGCCGAAAGAGGGAGGGGAGCTGTTTTTT. This encodes CAEPKEGGELFF.

The chain is built from TRBV5-4 and TRBJ2-7; 8 nucleotides agree with TRBD2. The CDR3 sequence is 16 residues long. Germline V lookup: CDR1 SGHNT, CDR2 YYREEE (reference sequence). The V gene end was trimmed by 2 bases and the J gene end by 3 bases; junction bases not matched to a gene: 10. CDR3 loop: CASSFSEREIIYEQYF. The CDR3 region has the DNA TGTGCCAGCAGCTTCTCTGAGCGGGAGATTATCTACGAGCAGTACTTC.

The chain recombines TRBV6-5 with TRBJ2-5; D is perhaps TRBD1 (5 bases). The CDR3 sequence is 14 residues long. Trimming removed 5 bases at V and 1 base at J, with 11 bases between. The V gene's germline CDR1 is MNHEY and CDR2 SVGAGI. CDR3 sequence reads: CASSRSTAQETQYF. CDR3 coding DNA: TGTGCCAGCAGTAGATCGACAGCCCAAGAGACCCAGTACTTC.